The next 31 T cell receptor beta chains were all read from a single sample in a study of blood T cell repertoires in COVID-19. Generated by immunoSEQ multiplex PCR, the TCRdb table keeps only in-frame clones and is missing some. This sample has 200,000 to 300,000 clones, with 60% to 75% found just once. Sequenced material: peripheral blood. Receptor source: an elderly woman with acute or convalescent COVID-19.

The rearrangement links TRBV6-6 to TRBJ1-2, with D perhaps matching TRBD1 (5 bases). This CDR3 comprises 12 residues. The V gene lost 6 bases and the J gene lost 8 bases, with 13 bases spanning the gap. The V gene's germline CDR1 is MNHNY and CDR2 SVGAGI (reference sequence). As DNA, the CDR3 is TGTGCCAGCAGCCCAGGGAAGGGGGGCTACACCTTC. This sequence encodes CASSPGKGGYTF.

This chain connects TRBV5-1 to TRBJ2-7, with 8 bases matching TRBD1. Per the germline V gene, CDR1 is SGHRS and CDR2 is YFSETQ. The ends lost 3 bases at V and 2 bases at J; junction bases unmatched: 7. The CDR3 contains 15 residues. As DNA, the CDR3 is TGCGCCAGCAGCTCGACCGGGACAGGTGCCTACGAGCAGTACTTC. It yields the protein CASSSTGTGAYEQYF. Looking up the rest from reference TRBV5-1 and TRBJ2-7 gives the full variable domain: KAGVTQTPRYLIKTRGQQVTLSCSPISGHRSVSWYQQTPGQGLQFLFEYFSETQRNKGNFPGRFSGRQFSNSRSEMNVSTLELGDSALYLCASSSTGTGAYEQYFGPGTRLTVT.

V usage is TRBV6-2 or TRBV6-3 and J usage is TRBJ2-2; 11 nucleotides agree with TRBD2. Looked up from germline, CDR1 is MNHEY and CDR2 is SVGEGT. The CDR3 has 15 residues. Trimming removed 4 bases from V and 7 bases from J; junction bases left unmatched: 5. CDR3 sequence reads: CASSSSGLAGGELFF. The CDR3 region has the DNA TGTGCCAGCAGTTCCTCTGGACTAGCGGGCGGGGAGCTGTTTTTT.

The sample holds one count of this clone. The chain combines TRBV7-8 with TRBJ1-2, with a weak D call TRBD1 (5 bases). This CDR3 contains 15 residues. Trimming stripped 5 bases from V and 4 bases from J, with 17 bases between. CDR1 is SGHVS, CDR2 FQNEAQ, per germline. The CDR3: CASSPKGQDRYGYTF. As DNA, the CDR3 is TGTGCCAGCAGCCCGAAAGGACAAGACCGCTATGGCTACACCTTC.

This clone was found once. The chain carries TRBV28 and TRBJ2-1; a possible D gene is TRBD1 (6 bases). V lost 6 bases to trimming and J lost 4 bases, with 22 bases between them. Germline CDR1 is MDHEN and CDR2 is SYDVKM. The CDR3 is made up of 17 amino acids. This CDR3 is CASSKPGTRKNYNEQFF. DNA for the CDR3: TGTGCCAGCAGCAAACCCGGGACACGAAAAAATTACAATGAGCAGTTCTTC. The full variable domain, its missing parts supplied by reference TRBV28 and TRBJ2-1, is DVKVTQSSRYLVKRTGEKVFLECVQDMDHENMFWYRQDPGLGLRLIYFSYDVKMKEKGDIPEGYSVSREKKERFSLILESASTNQTSMYLCASSKPGTRKNYNEQFFGPGTRLTVL.

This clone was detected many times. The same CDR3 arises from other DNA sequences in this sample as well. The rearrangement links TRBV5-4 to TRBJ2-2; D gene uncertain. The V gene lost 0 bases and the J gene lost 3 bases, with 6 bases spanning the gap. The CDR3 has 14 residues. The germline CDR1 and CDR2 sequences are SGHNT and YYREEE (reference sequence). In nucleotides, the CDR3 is TGTGCCAGCAGCTTGGCTTCGGACACCGGGGAGCTGTTTTTT. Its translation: CASSLASDTGELFF. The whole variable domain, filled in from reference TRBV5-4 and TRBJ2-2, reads ETGVTQSPTHLIKTRGQQVTLRCSSQSGHNTVSWYQQALGQGPQFIFQYYREEENGRGNFPPRFSGLQFPNYSSELNVNALELDDSALYLCASSLASDTGELFFGEGSRLTVL.

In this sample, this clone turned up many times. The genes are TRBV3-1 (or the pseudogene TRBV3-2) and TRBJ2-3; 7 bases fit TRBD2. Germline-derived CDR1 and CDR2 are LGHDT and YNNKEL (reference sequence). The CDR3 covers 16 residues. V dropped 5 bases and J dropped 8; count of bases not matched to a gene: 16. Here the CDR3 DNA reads TGTGCCAGCAGCTTAGCACGGGGGGTGATTGCGGGTACGCAGTATTTT. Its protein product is CASSLARGVIAGTQYF.

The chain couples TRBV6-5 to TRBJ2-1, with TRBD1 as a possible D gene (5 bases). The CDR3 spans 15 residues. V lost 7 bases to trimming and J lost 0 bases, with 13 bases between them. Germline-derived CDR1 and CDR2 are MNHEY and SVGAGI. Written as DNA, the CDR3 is TGTGCCAGCAAACGACAACAGGCCTCCTACAATGAGCAGTTCTTC. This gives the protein CASKRQQASYNEQFF.

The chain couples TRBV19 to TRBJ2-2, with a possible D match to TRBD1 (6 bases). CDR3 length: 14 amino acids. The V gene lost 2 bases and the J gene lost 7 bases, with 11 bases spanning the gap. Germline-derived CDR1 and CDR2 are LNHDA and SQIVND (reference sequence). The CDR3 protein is CASSIQGSLGELFF. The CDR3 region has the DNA TGTGCCAGTAGTATACAGGGGTCGCTCGGGGAGCTGTTTTTT.

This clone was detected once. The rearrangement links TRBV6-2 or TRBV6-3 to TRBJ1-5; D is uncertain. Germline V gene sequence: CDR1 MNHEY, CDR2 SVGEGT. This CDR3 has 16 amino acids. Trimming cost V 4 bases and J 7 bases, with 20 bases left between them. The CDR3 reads CASSSQRGGVRQPQHF. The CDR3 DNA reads TGTGCCAGCAGTTCCCAGCGAGGCGGGGTGCGACAGCCCCAGCATTTT.

The CDR3 coding sequence is TGTGCCAGCGCAGGGTTAGGAACCTATAATTCACCCCTCCACTTT. Protein sequence: CASAGLGTYNSPLHF. V is TRBV2 and J is TRBJ1-6; possibly TRBD1 for D (5 bases). With 8 bases removed from V and 2 bases from J, the gap between germline ends came to 13 bases. CDR3 size: 15 residues. Germline V gene data show CDR1 as SNHLY and CDR2 as FYNNEI.

CDR3 in amino acids: CASRPGQGEYEQFF. The DNA for the CDR3 is TGTGCCAGCAGACCGGGACAGGGCGAGTATGAGCAGTTCTTC. The V call is TRBV5-8, the J call TRBJ2-1; the match to TRBD1 covers 9 bases. This CDR3 has 14 amino acids. Looked up from germline, CDR1 is SGHTS and CDR2 is YDEGEE. Trimming cost V 5 bases and J 8 bases; bases outside gene matches: 8.

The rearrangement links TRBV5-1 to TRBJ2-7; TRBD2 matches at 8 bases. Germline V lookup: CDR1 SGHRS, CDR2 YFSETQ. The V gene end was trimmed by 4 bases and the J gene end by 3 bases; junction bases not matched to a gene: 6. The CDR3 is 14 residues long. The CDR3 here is CASSPTSGYYEQYF. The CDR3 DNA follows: TGCGCCAGCAGCCCCACTAGCGGTTACTACGAGCAGTACTTC.

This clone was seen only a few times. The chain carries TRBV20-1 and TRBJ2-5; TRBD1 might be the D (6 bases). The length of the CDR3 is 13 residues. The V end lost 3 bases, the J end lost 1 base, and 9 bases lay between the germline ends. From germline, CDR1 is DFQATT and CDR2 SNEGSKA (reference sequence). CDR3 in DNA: TGCAGTGCTAGTTGGGGGCCCCAAGAGACCCAGTACTTC. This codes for CSASWGPQETQYF.

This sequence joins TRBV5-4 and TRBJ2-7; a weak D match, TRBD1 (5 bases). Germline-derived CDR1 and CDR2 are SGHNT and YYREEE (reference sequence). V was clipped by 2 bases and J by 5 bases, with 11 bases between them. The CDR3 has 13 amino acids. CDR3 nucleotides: TGTGCCAGCAGCTTACCCCAGGGCGACGAGCAGTACTTC. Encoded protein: CASSLPQGDEQYF.

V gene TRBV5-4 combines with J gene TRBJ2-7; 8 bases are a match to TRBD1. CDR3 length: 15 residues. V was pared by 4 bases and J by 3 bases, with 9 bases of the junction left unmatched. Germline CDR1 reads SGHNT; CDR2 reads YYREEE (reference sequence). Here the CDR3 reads CASSPGQGGFYEQYF. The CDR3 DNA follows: TGTGCCAGCAGCCCCGGACAGGGAGGTTTCTACGAGCAGTACTTC.

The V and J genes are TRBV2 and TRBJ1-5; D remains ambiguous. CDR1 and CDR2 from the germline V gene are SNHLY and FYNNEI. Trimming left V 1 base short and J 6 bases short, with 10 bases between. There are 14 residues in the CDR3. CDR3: CASSEGRVGQPQHF. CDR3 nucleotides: TGTGCCAGCAGTGAAGGGAGGGTGGGTCAGCCCCAGCATTTT.

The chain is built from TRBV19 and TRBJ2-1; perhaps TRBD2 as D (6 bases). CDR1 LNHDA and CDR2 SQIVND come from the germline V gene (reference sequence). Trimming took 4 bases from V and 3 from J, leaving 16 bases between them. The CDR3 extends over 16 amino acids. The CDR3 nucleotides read TGTGCCAGTAGTACCCTGGCGGGACTGGGCTACAATGAGCAGTTCTTC. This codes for CASSTLAGLGYNEQFF.

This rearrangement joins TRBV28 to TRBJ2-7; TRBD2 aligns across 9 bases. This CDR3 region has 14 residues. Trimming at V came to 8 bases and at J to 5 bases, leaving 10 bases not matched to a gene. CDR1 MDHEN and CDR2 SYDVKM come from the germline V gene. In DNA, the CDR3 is TGTGCCAGCCTAGCGGGATCTAATATCGACGAGCAGTACTTC. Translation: CASLAGSNIDEQYF.

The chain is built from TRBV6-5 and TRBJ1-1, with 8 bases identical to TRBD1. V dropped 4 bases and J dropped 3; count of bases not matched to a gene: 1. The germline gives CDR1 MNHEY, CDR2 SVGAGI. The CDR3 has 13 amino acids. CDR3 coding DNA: TGTGCCAGCAGTTCGGGACAGGACACTGAAGCTTTCTTT. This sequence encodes CASSSGQDTEAFF.

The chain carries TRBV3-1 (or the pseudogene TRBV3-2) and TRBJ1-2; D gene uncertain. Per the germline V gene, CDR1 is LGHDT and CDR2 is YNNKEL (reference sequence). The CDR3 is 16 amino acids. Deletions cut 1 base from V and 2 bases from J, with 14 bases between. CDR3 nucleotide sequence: TGTGCCAGCAGCCAAGGACCCTTAGCGAAAAACTATGGCTACACCTTC. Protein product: CASSQGPLAKNYGYTF.

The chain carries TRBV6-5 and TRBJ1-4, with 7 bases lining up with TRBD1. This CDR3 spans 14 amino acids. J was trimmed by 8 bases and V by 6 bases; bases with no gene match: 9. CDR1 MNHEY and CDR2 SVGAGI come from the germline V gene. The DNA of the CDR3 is TGTGCCAGCAGCCTCGACAGGGCAGGCGAAAAACTGTTTTTT. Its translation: CASSLDRAGEKLFF.

CDR3 loop: CASSRGEEGYGYTF. The CDR3 DNA is TGTGCCAGCAGCCGGGGCGAGGAGGGGTATGGCTACACCTTC. The chain combines TRBV3-1 (or the pseudogene TRBV3-2) with TRBJ1-2, with D possibly being TRBD1 (5 bases). Germline V CDR1 and CDR2: LGHDT, YNNKEL (reference sequence). Trimming left V 4 bases short and J 5 bases short, with 14 bases between. The CDR3 spans 14 residues.

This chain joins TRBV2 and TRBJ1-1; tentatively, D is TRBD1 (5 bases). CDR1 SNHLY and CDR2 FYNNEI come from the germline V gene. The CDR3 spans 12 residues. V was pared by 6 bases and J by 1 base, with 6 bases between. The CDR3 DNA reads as TGTGCCAGCAGCCAGGGGAACACTGAAGCTTTCTTT. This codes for CASSQGNTEAFF.

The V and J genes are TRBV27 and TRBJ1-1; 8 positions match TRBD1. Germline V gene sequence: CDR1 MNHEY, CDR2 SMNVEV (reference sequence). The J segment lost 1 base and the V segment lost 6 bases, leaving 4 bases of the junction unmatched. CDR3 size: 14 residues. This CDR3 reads CASRPGGANTEAFF. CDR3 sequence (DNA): TGTGCCAGCAGACCAGGGGGCGCGAACACTGAAGCTTTCTTT.

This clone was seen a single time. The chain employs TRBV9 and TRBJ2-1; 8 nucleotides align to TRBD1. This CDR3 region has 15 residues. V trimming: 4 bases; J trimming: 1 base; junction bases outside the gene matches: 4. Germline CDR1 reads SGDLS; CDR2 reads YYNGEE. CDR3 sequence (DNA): TGTGCCAGCAGCATTGGACAGGGTTCCTACAATGAGCAGTTCTTC. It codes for CASSIGQGSYNEQFF.

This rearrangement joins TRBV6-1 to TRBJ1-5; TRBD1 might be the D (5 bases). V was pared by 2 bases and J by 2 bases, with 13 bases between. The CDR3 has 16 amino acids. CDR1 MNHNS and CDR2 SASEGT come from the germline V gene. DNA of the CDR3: TGTGCCAGCAGTGAAACCGGGGGTTGGGGCAATCAGCCCCAGCATTTT. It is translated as CASSETGGWGNQPQHF.

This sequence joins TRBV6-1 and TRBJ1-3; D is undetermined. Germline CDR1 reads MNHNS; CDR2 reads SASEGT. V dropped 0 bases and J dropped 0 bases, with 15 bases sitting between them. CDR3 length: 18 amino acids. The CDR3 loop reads CASSEAGIQRISGNTIYF. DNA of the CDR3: TGTGCCAGCAGTGAAGCCGGGATACAGAGAATCTCTGGAAACACCATATATTTT.

The CDR3 bases are TGTGCCAGCAGCTTGCAACCCTTGCTTCAGGGCGGGGAGCTGTTTTTT. Amino acids: CASSLQPLLQGGELFF. The rearrangement links TRBV7-9 to TRBJ2-2; D is perhaps TRBD1 (5 bases). The germline V gene has CDR1 SEHNR and CDR2 FQNEAQ (reference sequence). V lost 3 bases and J 7 bases, leaving 18 bases between the germline ends. The length of the CDR3 is 16 residues.

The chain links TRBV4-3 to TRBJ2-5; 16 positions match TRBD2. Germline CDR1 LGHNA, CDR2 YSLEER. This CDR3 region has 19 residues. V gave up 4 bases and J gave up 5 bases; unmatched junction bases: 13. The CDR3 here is CASSPFTPGLAGGLETQYF. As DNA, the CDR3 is TGCGCCAGCAGCCCGTTCACACCGGGACTAGCGGGGGGGCTGGAGACCCAGTACTTC.

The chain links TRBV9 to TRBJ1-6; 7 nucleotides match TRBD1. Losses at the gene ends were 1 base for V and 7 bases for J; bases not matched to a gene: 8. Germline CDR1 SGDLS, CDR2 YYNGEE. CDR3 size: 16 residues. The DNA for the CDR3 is TGTGCCAGCAGCGTATCTTGGGGACAGCAAAATTCACCCCTCCACTTT. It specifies CASSVSWGQQNSPLHF.